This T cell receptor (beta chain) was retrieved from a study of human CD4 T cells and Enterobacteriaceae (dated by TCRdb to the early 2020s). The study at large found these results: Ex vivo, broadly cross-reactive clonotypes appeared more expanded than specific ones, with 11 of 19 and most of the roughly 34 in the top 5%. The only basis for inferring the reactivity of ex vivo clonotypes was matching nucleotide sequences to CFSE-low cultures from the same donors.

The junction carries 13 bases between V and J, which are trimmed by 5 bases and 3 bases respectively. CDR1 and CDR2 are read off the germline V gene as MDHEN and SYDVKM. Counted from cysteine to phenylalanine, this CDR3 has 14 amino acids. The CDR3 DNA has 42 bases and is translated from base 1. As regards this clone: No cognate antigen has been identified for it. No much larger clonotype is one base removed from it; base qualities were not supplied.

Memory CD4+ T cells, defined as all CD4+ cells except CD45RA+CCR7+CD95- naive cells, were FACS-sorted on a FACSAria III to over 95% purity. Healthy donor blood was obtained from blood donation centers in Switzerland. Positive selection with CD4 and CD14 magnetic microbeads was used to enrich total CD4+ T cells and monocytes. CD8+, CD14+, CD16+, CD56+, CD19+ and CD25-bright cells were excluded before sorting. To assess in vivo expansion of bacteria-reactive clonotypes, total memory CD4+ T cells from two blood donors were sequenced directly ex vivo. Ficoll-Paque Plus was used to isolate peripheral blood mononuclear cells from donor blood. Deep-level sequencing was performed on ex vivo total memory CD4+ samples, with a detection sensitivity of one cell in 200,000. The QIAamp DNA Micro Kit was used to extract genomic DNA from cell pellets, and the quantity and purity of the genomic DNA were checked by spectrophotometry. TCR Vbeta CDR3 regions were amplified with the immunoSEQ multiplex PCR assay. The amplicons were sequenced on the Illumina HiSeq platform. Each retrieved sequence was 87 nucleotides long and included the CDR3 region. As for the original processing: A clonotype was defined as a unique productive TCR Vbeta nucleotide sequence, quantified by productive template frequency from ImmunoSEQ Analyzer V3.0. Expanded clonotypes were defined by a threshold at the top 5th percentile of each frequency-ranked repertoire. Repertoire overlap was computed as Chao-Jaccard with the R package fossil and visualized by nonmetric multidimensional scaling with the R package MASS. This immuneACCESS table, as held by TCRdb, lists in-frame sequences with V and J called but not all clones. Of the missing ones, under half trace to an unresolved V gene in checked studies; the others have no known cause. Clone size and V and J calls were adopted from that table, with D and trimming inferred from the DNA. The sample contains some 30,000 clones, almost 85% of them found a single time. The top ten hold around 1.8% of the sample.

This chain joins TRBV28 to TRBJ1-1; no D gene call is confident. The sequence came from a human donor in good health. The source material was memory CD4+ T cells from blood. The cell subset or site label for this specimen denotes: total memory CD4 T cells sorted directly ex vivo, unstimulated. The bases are TGTGCCAGCAGTCCCGGCGTTGGGGACACTGAAGCTTTCTTT. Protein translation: CASSPGVGDTEAFF.